The 18 T cell receptor beta chains below come from one sample, sequenced in a study of blood T cells in healthy people across ages. Combining a sample-barcoded 5' primer with a J-beta primer mix, a second PCR ran for about 6 to 11 cycles. TCRdb called the 5' RACE reads again in MiXCR, with one record for every CDR3 protein. The sample has about a million distinct CDR3 sequences; about 48% are singletons. Sequencing was done on a sample of blood. The receptors stem from a man aged 25 to 45 in good health.

The V call is TRBV4-1, the J call TRBJ2-2; D gene ambiguous. Trimming took off 0 bases at V and 6 bases at J, with 11 bases between the two ends. The CDR3 runs to 15 residues. Germline V lookup: CDR1 MGHRA, CDR2 YSYEKL. CDR3 nucleotides: TGCGCCAGCAGCCAAGAGCGTGAGGTCTCCGGGGAGCTGTTTTTT. Translation: CASSQEREVSGELFF.

V gene TRBV6-2 or TRBV6-3 combines with J gene TRBJ2-1, with TRBD2 matching 7 bases. The J segment lost 1 base and the V segment lost 6 bases, leaving 6 bases of the junction unmatched. The CDR3 runs to 15 residues. Germline CDR1 reads MNHEY; CDR2 reads SVGEGT. CDR3 nucleotide sequence: TGTGCCAGCAGACCAATGGGGGGGTCCTACAATGAGCAGTTCTTC. Translating it yields CASRPMGGSYNEQFF.

J is TRBJ2-1 and V is TRBV18; a weak D match, TRBD1 (7 bases). Between the trimmed V and J ends, which lost 5 bases and 4 bases, there was a span of 12 bases. The CDR3 is 14 amino acids. The germline CDR1 and CDR2 sequences are KGHSH and LQKENI. The CDR3 sequence is CASSAGQPYNEQFF. DNA of the CDR3: TGTGCCAGCTCAGCGGGACAGCCTTACAATGAGCAGTTCTTC. Full variable domain (remainder filled in from reference TRBV18 and TRBJ2-1): NAGVMQNPRHLVRRRGQEARLRCSPMKGHSHVYWYRQLPEEGLKFMVYLQKENIIDESGMPKERFSAEFPKEGPSILRIQQVVRGDSAAYFCASSAGQPYNEQFFGPGTRLTVL.

This chain joins TRBV20-1 and TRBJ2-7; 11 bases are a match to TRBD1. J gave up 4 bases and V 5 bases, and 4 bases lay outside the gene matches. This CDR3 comprises 13 residues. CDR1 is DFQATT, CDR2 SNEGSKA, per germline (reference sequence). The chain's CDR3 is CSAEGQGEYEQYF. The CDR3 DNA follows: TGCAGTGCTGAGGGACAGGGGGAATACGAGCAGTACTTC.

The genes are TRBV27 and TRBJ1-2; TRBD1 matches at 7 bases. Germline V CDR1 and CDR2: MNHEY, SMNVEV (reference sequence). The ends lost 3 bases at V and 8 bases at J; junction bases unmatched: 6. The CDR3 has 13 amino acids. The CDR3 region is CASSFRQGWGYTF. Written as DNA, the CDR3 is TGTGCCAGCAGTTTTAGACAGGGTTGGGGCTACACCTTC.

This clonotype has a single count. The rearrangement links TRBV6-5 to TRBJ2-1; 9 positions match TRBD2. Germline CDR1 is MNHEY and CDR2 is SVGAGI. This CDR3 contains 15 residues. V dropped 4 bases and J dropped 7; count of bases not matched to a gene: 8. The CDR3 coding sequence is TGTGCCAGCAGTTCCAGCGGGGGGACGGGAAATGAGCAGTTCTTC. Its translation is CASSSSGGTGNEQFF.

This clonotype was recorded a few times. V usage is TRBV20-1 and J usage is TRBJ2-1; tentatively, D is TRBD2 (7 bases). This CDR3 has 16 residues. Germline loops: CDR1 DFQATT, CDR2 SNEGSKA (reference sequence). V was shortened by 1 base and J by 6 bases, with 19 bases between the two germline ends. The CDR3 sequence: CSARVPRGGSVNEQFF. CDR3 sequence (DNA): TGCAGTGCTAGAGTCCCAAGGGGGGGTTCGGTCAATGAGCAGTTCTTC.

The chain couples TRBV6-1 to TRBJ2-7; D remains unclear. The CDR3 is 15 amino acids. The V end lost 2 bases, the J end lost 0 bases, and 11 bases lay between the germline ends. The germline V gene has CDR1 MNHNS and CDR2 SASEGT. CDR3 DNA sequence: TGTGCCAGCAGTGAATACGGCGGAGCCTCCTACGAGCAGTACTTC. Amino acids: CASSEYGGASYEQYF.

The rearrangement joins TRBV5-6 to TRBJ2-3; D may be TRBD2 (7 bases). Trimming pared 3 bases from V and 0 bases from J, leaving 14 bases between. CDR3 size: 16 residues. Germline CDR1 reads SGHDT; CDR2 reads YYEEEE. The CDR3 loop is CASSWGLAVSTDTQYF. The CDR3, as DNA: TGTGCCAGCAGCTGGGGGCTAGCGGTAAGCACAGATACGCAGTATTTT.

This clonotype was seen a handful of times. The chain is built from TRBV3-1 and TRBJ2-5; 15 bases map to TRBD2. This CDR3 spans 18 amino acids. Per the germline V gene, CDR1 is LGHDT and CDR2 is YNNKEL (reference sequence). The ends lost 4 bases at V and 2 bases at J; junction bases unmatched: 8. The CDR3 region is CASSPGLAGGMTQETQYF. The CDR3 region has the DNA TGTGCCAGCAGCCCAGGACTAGCGGGGGGGATGACACAAGAGACCCAGTACTTC.

There are a few counts of this clonotype. This rearrangement joins TRBV7-2 to TRBJ2-3; D is ambiguous. Germline V gene lookup returns CDR1 SGHTA and CDR2 FQGNSA. CDR3 length equals 12 residues. The V end was cut by 2 bases, the J end by 8 bases, with 8 bases between. The CDR3 bases are TGTGCCAGCAGCTTAAAGGCGGCTACGCAGTATTTT. The encoded protein is CASSLKAATQYF.

V usage is TRBV5-6 and J usage is TRBJ2-1; weak D call: TRBD2 (6 bases). Per the germline V gene, CDR1 is SGHDT and CDR2 is YYEEEE. The CDR3 consists of 15 residues. Trimming shortened V by 0 bases and J by 8 bases, and 15 bases separated the two germline ends. Here the CDR3 reads CASSLGDFLGDEQFF. The CDR3 coding sequence is TGTGCCAGCAGCTTGGGGGACTTCCTAGGCGATGAGCAGTTCTTC.

The rearrangement joins TRBV12-3 or TRBV12-4 to TRBJ2-4; the D gene is possibly TRBD1 (6 bases). Trimming removed 7 bases from V and 2 bases from J, with 12 bases in between. The CDR3 runs to 14 residues. As DNA, the CDR3 is TGTGCCAGCACCCAGACAGGTTCCAAAAACATTCAGTACTTC. Translation: CASTQTGSKNIQYF.

This clonotype was observed a few times. J is TRBJ2-1 and V is TRBV7-2; TRBD1 aligns across 9 bases. The CDR3 loop spans 15 amino acids. CDR1 and CDR2 from the germline V gene are SGHTA and FQGNSA. Trimming at V came to 2 bases and at J to 9 bases, leaving 8 bases not matched to a gene. This CDR3 reads CASSLWDRVGGEQFF. In DNA, the CDR3 is TGTGCCAGCAGCTTATGGGACAGGGTGGGTGGTGAGCAGTTCTTC.

This sequence joins TRBV20-1 and TRBJ2-7; no clear D. Trimming shortened V by 5 bases and J by 2 bases, and 10 bases separated the two germline ends. Germline assignment: CDR1 DFQATT and CDR2 SNEGSKA (reference sequence). The CDR3 spans 12 residues. The chain's CDR3 is CSAPPTPYEQYF. In DNA, the CDR3 is TGCAGTGCTCCCCCAACCCCCTACGAGCAGTACTTC.

A few counts support this clonotype. V and J are TRBV6-2 or TRBV6-3 and TRBJ2-1; 10 nucleotides match TRBD2. CDR3 length equals 19 residues. Germline CDR1 MNHEY, CDR2 SVGEGT. V lost 2 bases to trimming and J lost 8 bases; unmatched junction nucleotides: 18. CDR3 sequence (DNA): TGTGCCAGCAGTTACCGGAGCGGGGGGGGTCCGAGTGGCCCGTATGAGCAGTTCTTC. Translated, it gives CASSYRSGGGPSGPYEQFF.

The sample holds one count of this clonotype. The chain uses TRBV20-1 and TRBJ2-2; maybe TRBD2 (5 bases). CDR1 is DFQATT and CDR2 is SNEGSKA in the germline V gene (reference sequence). V lost 2 bases and J 6 bases, leaving 10 bases between the germline ends. There are 13 residues in the CDR3. CDR3 sequence: CSARFGVSGELFF. The CDR3 DNA sequence: TGCAGTGCTAGATTCGGGGTATCCGGGGAGCTGTTTTTT.

V and J are TRBV20-1 and TRBJ2-5; weak D call: TRBD1 (5 bases). V lost 3 bases, J lost 5 bases, and 16 bases lay in between. Germline V gene sequence: CDR1 DFQATT, CDR2 SNEGSKA (reference sequence). There are 14 residues in the CDR3. The CDR3 here is CSARNSYRMETQYF. The CDR3 nucleotides read TGCAGTGCTAGGAATTCCTACAGGATGGAGACCCAGTACTTC.